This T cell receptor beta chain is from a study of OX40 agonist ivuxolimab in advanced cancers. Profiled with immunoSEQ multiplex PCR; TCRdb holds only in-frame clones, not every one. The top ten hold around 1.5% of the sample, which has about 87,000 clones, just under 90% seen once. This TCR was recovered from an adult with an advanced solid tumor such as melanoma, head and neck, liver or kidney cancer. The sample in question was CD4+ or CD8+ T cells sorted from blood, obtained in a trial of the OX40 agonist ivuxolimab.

The CDR3 reads CASSPGLAGGPVDTQYF. CDR3 bases: TGCGCCAGCAGCCCGGGACTAGCGGGAGGGCCGGTAGATACGCAGTATTTT. The V call is TRBV4-3, the J call TRBJ2-3, with TRBD2 identical over 16 bases. V was pared by 4 bases and J by 5 bases, with 6 bases of the junction left unmatched. The germline V gene has CDR1 LGHNA and CDR2 YSLEER. This CDR3 spans 17 amino acids.